This T cell receptor (beta chain) stems from a study of T cells in Graves' hyperthyroidism and ophthalmopathy. Study-wide findings and caveats: Blood also held most thyroid clonotypes expanded beyond 0.001.

From RNA transcripts, TCR beta CDR3 regions were amplified. Carried out on the TCR CDR3, a first-round RT-PCR used the HTBI primer set. Using its own MiXCR run on the multiplex PCR reads, TCRdb lists one record per CDR3 protein. The sample shows approximately 530,000 distinct CDR3 sequences, approximately 15% of them seen only once. From more than 9 ml of fresh peripheral blood, PBMCs were isolated. The sample holds a few counts of this clonotype. The antigen remains unidentified. Sequencing input: blood. The TCR sequence derives from a woman aged 18-29 years with Graves' hyperthyroidism.

CDR3 in DNA: TGTGCCAGCAGCCCGGTGGACAGAGGGGAGACCCAGTACTTC. Its translation is CASSPVDRGETQYF. This chain links TRBV5-6 with TRBJ2-5; perhaps TRBD1 as D (6 bases). The germline V gene encodes CDR1 SGHDT and CDR2 YYEEEE. The V gene lost 4 bases and the J gene lost 5 bases, with 15 bases spanning the gap. The CDR3 extends over 14 amino acids.